A selection of T cell receptor beta chains follows, all from one sample in a study of blood T cell repertoires in COVID-19. Generated by immunoSEQ multiplex PCR, the TCRdb table keeps only in-frame clones and is missing some. The table has some 36,000 clones, more than 90% seen once. The sequenced sample was peripheral blood. The source is a man aged 55 to 70 with active or convalescent COVID-19. Both conserved end residues are part of each CDR3. D genes are given only for firm matches. Not every row has a clone size; where given, it reads once, few, many or a size class.

V gene	D gene	J gene	CDR3 length	clone size	CDR3 protein	CDR3 DNA
TRBV3-1/TRBV3-2	TRBD2	TRBJ2-3	16	once	CASSPGLARVTDTQYF	TGTGCCAGCAGCCCGGGACTAGCTCGGGTCACAGATACGCAGTATTTT
TRBV9	TRBD2	TRBJ2-1	16	-	CASSGGTSGGLDEQFF	TGTGCCAGCAGCGGAGGGACTAGCGGGGGGCTGGATGAGCAGTTCTTC
TRBV4-3	TRBD2	TRBJ2-4	16	once	CASSPGGSGSQNIQYF	TGCGCCAGCAGCCCCGGAGGAAGCGGGAGCCAAAACATTCAGTACTTC
TRBV3-1/TRBV3-2	-	TRBJ1-5	13	-	CASSSNPDQPQHF	TGTGCCAGCAGCTCCAACCCGGATCAGCCCCAGCATTTT
TRBV5-1	TRBD1	TRBJ2-7	14	-	CASSLDRGPDEQYF	TGCGCCAGCAGCTTGGACAGGGGGCCCGACGAGCAGTACTTC
TRBV6-5	TRBD1	TRBJ1-6	14	-	CASDEGQAGPPLHF	TGTGCCAGCGACGAAGGACAGGCCGGGCCACCCCTCCACTTT
TRBV19	-	TRBJ1-2	14	-	CASSPQGTNYGYTF	TGTGCCAGTAGTCCACAGGGAACTAACTATGGCTACACCTTC
TRBV19	-	TRBJ1-2	14	-	CASSISADNYGYTF	TGTGCCAGTAGTATAAGCGCGGATAACTATGGCTACACCTTC
TRBV4-1	-	TRBJ1-5	15	-	CASTRAKTAQQPQHF	TGCGCCAGCACTAGAGCCAAAACGGCCCAACAGCCCCAGCATTTT
TRBV28	TRBD1	TRBJ1-2	14	-	CASSFGTGPYGYTF	TGTGCCAGCAGTTTCGGGACAGGCCCCTATGGCTACACCTTC
TRBV6-5	TRBD2	TRBJ2-5	15	once	CASIRGGGAGETQYF	TGTGCCAGCATCCGTGGCGGGGGGGCCGGAGAGACCCAGTACTTC
TRBV9	TRBD2	TRBJ2-3	14	-	CASSPSGSTDTQYF	TGTGCCAGCAGCCCTAGCGGGTCGACAGATACGCAGTATTTT
TRBV7-9	TRBD1	TRBJ1-4	15	-	CASSLGDRGNEKLFF	TGTGCCAGCAGCTTAGGGGACAGGGGTAATGAAAAACTGTTTTTT
TRBV5-1	TRBD2	TRBJ2-1	16	-	CASSSQAGSSYNEQFF	TGCGCCAGCAGCTCCCAAGCGGGGAGCTCCTACAATGAGCAGTTCTTC
TRBV18	TRBD1	TRBJ1-2	18	-	CASSSTRNSGQGNYGYTF	TGTGCCAGCTCATCCACTAGAAATTCGGGACAGGGTAACTATGGCTACACCTTC
TRBV12-5	-	TRBJ1-1	12	-	CASNQGTGEAFF	TGTGCTAGCAATCAGGGAACGGGTGAAGCTTTCTTT
TRBV10-3	TRBD2	TRBJ2-2	15	-	CAISGGGRGTGELFF	TGTGCCATCAGTGGGGGGGGTCGAGGGACCGGGGAGCTGTTTTTT
TRBV28	-	TRBJ2-5	15	-	CASSPGGAVQETQYF	TGTGCCAGCAGCCCTGGTGGGGCGGTTCAAGAGACCCAGTACTTC
TRBV27	-	TRBJ2-6	15	once	CASSLTYTGANVLTF	TGTGCCAGCAGCTTAACGTACACTGGGGCCAACGTCCTGACTTTC
TRBV11-1	-	TRBJ1-1	14	few	CASRRILGGTEAFF	TGTGCCAGCAGGAGAATCTTGGGGGGCACTGAAGCTTTCTTT
TRBV5-1	TRBD1	TRBJ1-2	13	-	CASSATGEDGYTF	TGCGCCAGCAGCGCGACAGGGGAGGATGGCTACACCTTC
TRBV2	TRBD2	TRBJ2-7	16	-	CASSEKGAGLTYEQYF	TGTGCCAGCAGTGAAAAGGGAGCGGGGCTCACCTACGAGCAGTACTTC
TRBV19	TRBD2	TRBJ2-5	16	-	CASSIGIAGGQETQYF	TGTGCCAGTAGTATAGGGATAGCGGGGGGGCAAGAGACCCAGTACTTC
TRBV28	TRBD1	TRBJ1-2	16	-	CASSLSGTGAHYGYTF	TGTGCCAGCAGTTTAAGTGGGACAGGGGCGCACTATGGCTACACCTTC
TRBV28	-	TRBJ1-4	12	-	CASVEGNEKLFF	TGTGCCAGCGTCGAGGGTAATGAAAAACTGTTTTTT
TRBV5-1	-	TRBJ1-1	15	-	CASTPAGGRDTEAFF	TGCGCCAGCACCCCGGCTGGAGGGCGGGACACTGAAGCTTTCTTT
TRBV24-1	-	TRBJ2-1	17	-	CATSDLKGLGTYNEQFF	TGTGCCACCAGTGATTTAAAGGGACTGGGAACCTACAATGAGCAGTTCTTC